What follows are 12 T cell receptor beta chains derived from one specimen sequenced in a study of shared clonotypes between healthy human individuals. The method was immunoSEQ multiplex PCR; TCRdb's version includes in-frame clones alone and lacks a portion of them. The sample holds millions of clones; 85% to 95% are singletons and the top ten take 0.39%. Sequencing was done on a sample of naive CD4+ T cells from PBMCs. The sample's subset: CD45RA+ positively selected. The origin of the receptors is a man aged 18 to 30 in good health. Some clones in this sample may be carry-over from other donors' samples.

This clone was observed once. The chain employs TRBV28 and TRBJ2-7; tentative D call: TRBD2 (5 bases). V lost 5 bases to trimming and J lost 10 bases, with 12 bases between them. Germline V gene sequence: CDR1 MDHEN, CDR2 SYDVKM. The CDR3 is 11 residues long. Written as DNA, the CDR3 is TGTGCCAGCAGTGCGGGCCGATACCAGTACTTC. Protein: CASSAGRYQYF. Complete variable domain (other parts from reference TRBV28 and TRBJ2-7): DVKVTQSSRYLVKRTGEKVFLECVQDMDHENMFWYRQDPGLGLRLIYFSYDVKMKEKGDIPEGYSVSREKKERFSLILESASTNQTSMYLCASSAGRYQYFGPGTRLTVT.

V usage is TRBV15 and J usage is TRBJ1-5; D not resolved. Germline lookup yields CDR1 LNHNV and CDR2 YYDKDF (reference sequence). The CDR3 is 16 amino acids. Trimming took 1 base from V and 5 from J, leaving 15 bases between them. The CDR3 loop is CATSRGGGLTDQPQHF. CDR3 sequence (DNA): TGTGCCACCAGCAGAGGGGGAGGGCTAACTGATCAGCCCCAGCATTTT. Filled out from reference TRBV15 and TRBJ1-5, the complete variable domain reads DAMVIQNPRYQVTQFGKPVTLSCSQTLNHNVMYWYQQKSSQAPKLLFHYYDKDFNNEADTPDNFQSRRPNTSFCFLDIRSPGLGDTAMYLCATSRGGGLTDQPQHFGDGTRLSIL.

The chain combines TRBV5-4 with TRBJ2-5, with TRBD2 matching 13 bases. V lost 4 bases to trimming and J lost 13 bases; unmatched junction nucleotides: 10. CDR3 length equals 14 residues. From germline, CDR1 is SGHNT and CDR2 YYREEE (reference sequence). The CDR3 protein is CASSAGLAGEAPYF. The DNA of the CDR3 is TGTGCCAGCAGCGCCGGACTAGCGGGAGAAGCGCCGTACTTC.

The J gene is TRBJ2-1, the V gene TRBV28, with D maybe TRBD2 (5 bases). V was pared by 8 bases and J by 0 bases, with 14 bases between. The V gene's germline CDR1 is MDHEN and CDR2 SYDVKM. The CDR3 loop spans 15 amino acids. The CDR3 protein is CASGYSSSSYNEQFF. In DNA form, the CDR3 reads TGTGCCAGCGGCTATTCTAGCAGCTCCTACAATGAGCAGTTCTTC.

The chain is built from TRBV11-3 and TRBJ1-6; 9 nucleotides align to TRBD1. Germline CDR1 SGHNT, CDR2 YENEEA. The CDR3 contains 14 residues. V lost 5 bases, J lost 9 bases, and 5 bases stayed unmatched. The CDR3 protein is CASSAGTGLSPLHF. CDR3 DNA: TGTGCCAGCAGCGCAGGGACAGGGCTTTCACCCCTCCACTTT.

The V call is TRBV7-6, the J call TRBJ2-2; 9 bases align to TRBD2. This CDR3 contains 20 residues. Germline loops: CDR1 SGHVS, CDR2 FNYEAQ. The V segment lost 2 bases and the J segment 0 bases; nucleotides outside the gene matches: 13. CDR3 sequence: CASSLLGGRDHMSNTGELFF. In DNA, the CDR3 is TGTGCCAGCAGCTTACTCGGCGGGAGGGATCATATGTCGAACACCGGGGAGCTGTTTTTT. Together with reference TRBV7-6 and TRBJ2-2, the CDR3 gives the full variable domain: GAGVSQSPRYKVTKRGQDVALRCDPISGHVSLYWYRQALGQGPEFLTYFNYEAQQDKSGLPNDRFSAERPEGSISTLTIQRTEQRDSAMYRCASSLLGGRDHMSNTGELFFGEGSRLTVL.

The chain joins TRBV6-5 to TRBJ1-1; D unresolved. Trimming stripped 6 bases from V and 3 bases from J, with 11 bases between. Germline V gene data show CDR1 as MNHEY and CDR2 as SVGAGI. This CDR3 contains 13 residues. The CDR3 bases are TGTGCCAGCAGACCAACAGTTGACACTGAAGCTTTCTTT. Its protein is CASRPTVDTEAFF.

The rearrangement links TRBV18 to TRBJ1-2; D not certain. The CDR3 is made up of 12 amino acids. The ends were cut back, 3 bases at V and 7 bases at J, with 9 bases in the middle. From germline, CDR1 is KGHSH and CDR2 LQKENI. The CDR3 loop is CASSPPPSGYTF. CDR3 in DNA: TGTGCCAGCTCACCCCCCCCCTCTGGCTACACCTTC. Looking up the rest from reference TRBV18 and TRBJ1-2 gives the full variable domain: NAGVMQNPRHLVRRRGQEARLRCSPMKGHSHVYWYRQLPEEGLKFMVYLQKENIIDESGMPKERFSAEFPKEGPSILRIQQVVRGDSAAYFCASSPPPSGYTFGSGTRLTVV.

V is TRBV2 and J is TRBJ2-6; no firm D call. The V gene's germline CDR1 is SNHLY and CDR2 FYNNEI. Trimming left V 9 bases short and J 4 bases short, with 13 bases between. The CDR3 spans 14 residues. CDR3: CASRLSAGANVLTF. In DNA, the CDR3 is TGTGCCAGTCGTCTTTCCGCCGGGGCCAACGTCCTGACTTTC. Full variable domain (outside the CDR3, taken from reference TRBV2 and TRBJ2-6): EPEVTQTPSHQVTQMGQEVILRCVPISNHLYFYWYRQILGQKVEFLVSFYNNEISEKSEIFDDQFSVERPDGSNFTLKIRSTKLEDSAMYFCASRLSAGANVLTFGAGSRLTVL.

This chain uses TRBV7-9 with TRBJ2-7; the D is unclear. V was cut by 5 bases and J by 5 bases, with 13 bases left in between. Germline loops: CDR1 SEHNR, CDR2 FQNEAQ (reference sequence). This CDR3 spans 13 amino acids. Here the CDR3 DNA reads TGTGCCAGCAGCCCCGGCCTAGGGCACGAGCAGTACTTC. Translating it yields CASSPGLGHEQYF. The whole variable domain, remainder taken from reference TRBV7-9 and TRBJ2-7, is DTGVSQNPRHKITKRGQNVTFRCDPISEHNRLYWYRQTLGQGPEFLTYFQNEAQLEKSRLLSDRFSAERPKGSFSTLEIQRTEQGDSAMYLCASSPGLGHEQYFGPGTRLTVT.

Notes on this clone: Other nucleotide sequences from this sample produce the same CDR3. The CDR3 sequence: CASSSPSATNEKLFF. For the CDR3, the DNA is TGTGCCAGCAGTTCTCCCTCAGCAACTAATGAAAAACTGTTTTTT. V is TRBV28 and J is TRBJ1-4; no reliable D call. V was clipped by 4 bases and J by 0 bases, with 9 bases between them. Germline V gene lookup returns CDR1 MDHEN and CDR2 SYDVKM. The CDR3 has 15 amino acids. Full variable domain (outside the CDR3, taken from reference TRBV28 and TRBJ1-4): DVKVTQSSRYLVKRTGEKVFLECVQDMDHENMFWYRQDPGLGLRLIYFSYDVKMKEKGDIPEGYSVSREKKERFSLILESASTNQTSMYLCASSSPSATNEKLFFGSGTQLSVL.

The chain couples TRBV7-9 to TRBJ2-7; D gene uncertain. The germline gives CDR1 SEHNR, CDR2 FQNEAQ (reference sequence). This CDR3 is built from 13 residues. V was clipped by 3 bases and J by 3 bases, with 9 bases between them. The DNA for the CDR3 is TGTGCCAGCAGCTTTGGCCAGAGCTACGAGCAGTACTTC. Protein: CASSFGQSYEQYF. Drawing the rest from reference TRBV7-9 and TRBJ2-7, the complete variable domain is DTGVSQNPRHKITKRGQNVTFRCDPISEHNRLYWYRQTLGQGPEFLTYFQNEAQLEKSRLLSDRFSAERPKGSFSTLEIQRTEQGDSAMYLCASSFGQSYEQYFGPGTRLTVT.